The 15 T cell receptor beta chains reported below all come from one sample, sequenced in a study of T cell changes during pregnancy in multiple sclerosis. TCRdb keeps only in-frame clones here, not all; method: immunoSEQ multiplex PCR. The sample holds tens of thousands of clones, over 80% seen once. The sequenced sample was CD8+ T cells from peripheral blood mononuclear cells, obtained in the first trimester of pregnancy. These receptors all stem from a female donor in good health, enrolled as a control in a pregnancy study.

CDR3 sequence reads: CAISDRVYGYTF. Written as DNA, the CDR3 is TGTGCCATCAGCGACAGGGTCTATGGCTACACCTTC. The J gene is TRBJ1-2, the V gene TRBV10-3; 7 bases agree with TRBD1. Trimming removed 6 bases from V and 4 bases from J; junction bases left unmatched: 2. Germline V CDR1 and CDR2: ENHRY, SYGVKD. The CDR3 loop spans 12 amino acids.

The chain employs TRBV6-4 and TRBJ2-1; 9 bases agree with TRBD2. J gave up 2 bases and V 0 bases, and 2 bases lay outside the gene matches. CDR3 length: 16 amino acids. Germline lookup yields CDR1 MRHNA and CDR2 SNTAGT. This CDR3 is CASSDSGGGAYNEQFF. The CDR3 region has the DNA TGTGCCAGCAGTGACTCTGGCGGGGGGGCCTACAATGAGCAGTTCTTC.

The V call is TRBV4-1, the J call TRBJ2-3; TRBD2 matches 10 bases. J gave up 3 bases and V 0 bases, and 6 bases lay outside the gene matches. The CDR3 spans 17 residues. Per germline, CDR1 MGHRA and CDR2 YSYEKL. The CDR3 coding sequence is TGCGCCAGCAGCCAAGACGCGACTAGCGGGCCGACAGATACGCAGTATTTT. It codes for CASSQDATSGPTDTQYF.

In its sample, this clone is medium-sized. V and J are TRBV6-5 and TRBJ2-7, with 11 bases matching TRBD2. This CDR3 has 15 residues. Germline V gene lookup returns CDR1 MNHEY and CDR2 SVGAGI. The V and J ends lost 6 bases and 0 bases, in that order; junction bases with no gene match: 4. This CDR3 is CASSTTSGSSYEQYF. Written as DNA, the CDR3 is TGTGCCAGCAGCACCACTAGCGGGAGCTCCTACGAGCAGTACTTC.

The rearrangement links TRBV5-1 to TRBJ2-7; D remains ambiguous. The CDR3 has 11 amino acids. The germline V and J ends were trimmed by 0 bases and 7 bases, with 5 bases remaining between them. CDR1 and CDR2 (germline): SGHRS, YFSETQ. The CDR3 spells CASSLGDEQYF. CDR3 bases: TGCGCCAGCAGCTTGGGAGATGAGCAGTACTTC. Based on the CDR3 plus reference TRBV5-1 and TRBJ2-7, the full variable domain is KAGVTQTPRYLIKTRGQQVTLSCSPISGHRSVSWYQQTPGQGLQFLFEYFSETQRNKGNFPGRFSGRQFSNSRSEMNVSTLELGDSALYLCASSLGDEQYFGPGTRLTVT.

The rearrangement links TRBV7-3 to TRBJ1-1, with D possibly TRBD1 on 5 matching bases. Per the germline V gene, CDR1 is SGHTA and CDR2 is FQGTGA. This CDR3 is 13 amino acids long. Trimming took 2 bases from V and 4 from J, leaving 8 bases between them. CDR3 sequence (DNA): TGTGCCAGCAGCTTATGGGGGGGCACTGAAGCTTTCTTT. As protein: CASSLWGGTEAFF.

This clone was counted ten times or more. V gene TRBV6-1 combines with J gene TRBJ2-3; possibly TRBD2 for D (5 bases). CDR1 and CDR2 (germline): MNHNS, SASEGT. V lost 1 base and J 3 bases, leaving 8 bases between the germline ends. CDR3 length equals 14 residues. CDR3 sequence reads: CASSEGSGTDTQYF. The DNA of the CDR3 is TGTGCCAGCAGTGAAGGATCGGGGACAGATACGCAGTATTTT.

J is TRBJ1-4 and V is TRBV7-9; D not certain. The V end lost 7 bases, the J end lost 0 bases, and 9 bases lay between the germline ends. Germline V CDR1 and CDR2: SEHNR, FQNEAQ (reference sequence). The CDR3 is 14 residues long. The CDR3 DNA sequence: TGTGCCAGCACCCTCGCAGCAACTAATGAAAAACTGTTTTTT. Translated: CASTLAATNEKLFF.

The rearrangement links TRBV11-3 to TRBJ2-1; TRBD2 matches 7 bases. The CDR3 spans 13 residues. Trimming removed 4 bases from V and 9 bases from J; junction bases left unmatched: 6. Looked up from germline, CDR1 is SGHNT and CDR2 is YENEEA. The DNA for the CDR3 is TGTGCCAGCAGCTATCGGGAGGAGGGTGAGCAGTTCTTC. As protein: CASSYREEGEQFF.

The V and J genes are TRBV4-2 and TRBJ1-1; unclear D gene. The CDR3 spans 15 residues. The V end lost 1 base, the J end lost 1 base, and 10 bases lay between the germline ends. Germline CDR1 LGHNA, CDR2 YNFKEQ. Here the CDR3 reads CASSQVPGGNTEAFF. CDR3 DNA sequence: TGTGCCAGCAGCCAAGTACCAGGAGGGAACACTGAAGCTTTCTTT.

This clone was recorded a few times. An end of the junction differs from the germline gene, which may be a read error. This chain connects TRBV5-1 to TRBJ2-7; perhaps TRBD1 as D (5 bases). Germline CDR1 SGHRS, CDR2 YFSETQ. The CDR3 is 13 amino acids. CDR3 DNA: TGTGCCAGCAGCTTAGGCAGGGCCTACGAGCAGTACTTC. It codes for CASSLGRAYEQYF.

The CDR3 protein is CASSLNAGLSQPQHF. For the CDR3, the DNA is TGTGCCAGCAGCTTAAACGCAGGGTTGAGTCAGCCCCAGCATTTT. The gene calls are TRBV11-2 and TRBJ1-5, with D possibly TRBD1 on 5 matching bases. The germline gives CDR1 SGHAT, CDR2 FQNNGV. The V end was cut by 2 bases, the J end by 6 bases, with 14 bases between. This CDR3 spans 15 amino acids.

The rearrangement uses TRBV27 and TRBJ1-5; tentative D call: TRBD1 (6 bases). Trimming took 0 bases from V and 2 from J, leaving 14 bases between them. CDR3 length: 17 amino acids. In germline, CDR1 is MNHEY, CDR2 SMNVEV (reference sequence). This CDR3 is CASSLSSYRVGNQPQHF. As DNA, the CDR3 is TGTGCCAGCAGTTTATCGTCATACAGGGTAGGCAATCAGCCCCAGCATTTT.

The gene calls are TRBV7-3 and TRBJ2-7; TRBD2 matches at 12 bases. The CDR3 is 17 residues long. J lost 5 bases, V lost 5 bases, and 13 bases had no gene match. The germline V gene encodes CDR1 SGHTA and CDR2 FQGTGA. The CDR3, as DNA: TGTGCCAGCAGCCTTCACCCAAGACTAGCGGGAGATCACGAGCAGTACTTC. The encoded protein is CASSLHPRLAGDHEQYF.

This chain links TRBV29-1 with TRBJ1-3; no clear D gene. Trimming removed 7 bases from V and 1 base from J, with 23 bases in between. CDR1 SQVTM and CDR2 ANQGSEA come from the germline V gene. The CDR3 loop spans 17 amino acids. CDR3 in DNA: TGCAGCGCGTTAAGTAGGCCGGAGGGTATTTCTGGAAACACCATATATTTT. Translating it yields CSALSRPEGISGNTIYF.